This TCR beta chain was captured in a study of OX40 agonist ivuxolimab in advanced cancers. On the study more broadly: At 0.01 to 10 mg/kg, ivuxolimab was administered intravenously to patients every 2 weeks. Partial responses were recorded for three patients, including one with hepatocellular carcinoma and two with cutaneous melanoma. Study-wide points: At 0.1 to 3.0 mg/kg and by week 6, CD4+ and CD8+ T cells in the blood had expanded clonally.

The investigators sampled blood at baseline, at cycle 4 day 1, and at cycle 7 day 1. TCRdb keeps only in-frame clones here, not all; method: immunoSEQ multiplex PCR. The repertoire consists of nearly 80,000 clones, with roughly four fifths occurring once and the leading ten covering 0.4% to 0.5%. Germline V gives CDR1 SGHRS, CDR2 YFSETQ. Trimming took off 0 bases at V and 3 bases at J, with 15 bases between the two ends. CDR3 length: 16 amino acids. With respect to this clone: Its specificity is not known.

The receptor's source is an adult with an advanced solid tumor such as melanoma, head and neck, liver or kidney cancer. Sequenced here: CD4+ or CD8+ T cells sorted from blood, sampled in a trial of the OX40 agonist ivuxolimab. J is TRBJ1-1 and V is TRBV5-1, with D possibly matching TRBD1 (6 bases). The CDR3 DNA follows: TGCGCCAGCAGCTTGGTGGTTGGGGGCATGGACACTGAAGCTTTCTTT. It codes for CASSLVVGGMDTEAFF. The complete variable domain, with remaining parts taken from reference TRBV5-1 and TRBJ1-1, reads KAGVTQTPRYLIKTRGQQVTLSCSPISGHRSVSWYQQTPGQGLQFLFEYFSETQRNKGNFPGRFSGRQFSNSRSEMNVSTLELGDSALYLCASSLVVGGMDTEAFFGQGTRLTVV.